The clone carrying this T cell receptor (beta chain) was seen more than once but under ten times. Its antigen remains unknown. This entry is derived from a study of Ad26.COV2.S vaccination and SARS-CoV-2 variants. Study context: Participant was drawn from the COV1001 Ad26.COV2.S trial arm. In the study, Ad26.COV2.S was injected intramuscularly once, or twice 56 days apart. The study, taken as a whole, reports: Substantial response breadth was reportedly seen for spike-specific CD8+ and CD4+ T cells after vaccination.

The CDR3 has 14 amino acids. Germline V gene sequence: CDR1 MNHNY, CDR2 SVGAGI (reference sequence). Trimming left V 2 bases short and J 0 bases short, with 7 bases between. Noted treatment: roughly 20 received Ad26.COV2.S at low or high dose, single or two shots; several received placebo; per-sample allocation not given. At day 63 after the first vaccine or placebo injection, samples were drawn. The table came from immunoSEQ multiplex PCR; TCRdb's copy has only in-frame clones and leaves some out. The sample consists of 440,000 or so clones, less than 95% of them appearing once. The rearrangement links TRBV6-6 to TRBJ1-1; D unresolved. The TCR comes from a person between 18 and 65 years old who received the Ad26.COV2.S COVID-19 vaccine or a placebo. The material was peripheral blood, obtained in a trial of Ad26.COV2.S vaccine versus placebo. The CDR3 bases are TGTGCCAGCAGTTACAACAAATTGAACACTGAAGCTTTCTTT. It specifies CASSYNKLNTEAFF.